This entry is about one T cell receptor (beta chain). These data come from a study of blood T cell repertoires in COVID-19. This CDR3 is 15 amino acids long. Between the trimmed V and J ends, which lost 2 bases and 7 bases, there was a span of 14 bases. Germline CDR1 and CDR2: MNHEY and SMNVEV (reference sequence). Generated by immunoSEQ multiplex PCR, the TCRdb table keeps only in-frame clones and is missing some. The sample lists about 83,000 clones; about 76% were seen once. The receptor was derived from an elderly woman with active or convalescent COVID-19. The chain links TRBV27 to TRBJ1-4; the D gene is possibly TRBD1 (6 bases). Sequencing was carried out using peripheral blood. The CDR3 DNA reads as TGTGCCAGCAGTTTAACAGGGCGGATGGGTGAAAAACTGTTTTTT. Encoded protein: CASSLTGRMGEKLFF.